Following are 30 T cell receptor beta chains from one sample sequenced in a study of blood T cell repertoires in COVID-19. Using immunoSEQ multiplex PCR, the repertoire was profiled, and TCRdb retains in-frame clones only, with some absent. The data show some 64,000 clones, more than 65% seen once. The sample taken for sequencing was peripheral blood. All receptors derive from a woman of 80 years or more with active or convalescent COVID-19.

For this clone: The same CDR3 can be traced to other DNA sequences in this sample. This chain joins TRBV2 and TRBJ1-1, with 9 positions matching TRBD1. The CDR3 has 14 amino acids. Looked up from germline, CDR1 is SNHLY and CDR2 is FYNNEI. V dropped 7 bases and J dropped 4; count of bases not matched to a gene: 7. DNA of the CDR3: TGTGCCAGCACGGACAGGGGTGCTGGCACTGAAGCTTTCTTT. As protein: CASTDRGAGTEAFF.

This chain connects TRBV10-3 to TRBJ2-3, with 9 bases aligning to TRBD1. The CDR3 is made up of 14 amino acids. V was clipped by 2 bases and J by 6 bases; unmatched bases: 3. The germline CDR1 and CDR2 sequences are ENHRY and SYGVKD. CDR3 sequence reads: CAISEGQGRDTQYF. The DNA of the CDR3 is TGTGCCATCAGTGAGGGACAGGGGAGGGATACGCAGTATTTT.

The V gene is TRBV4-1, the J gene TRBJ2-1; TRBD1 is a possible D gene (6 bases). In germline, CDR1 is MGHRA, CDR2 YSYEKL. The CDR3 spans 16 residues. V was trimmed by 1 base and J by 0 bases, leaving 10 bases between them. The CDR3 DNA reads as TGCGCCAGCAGCCAAGCAGGGACACTCTCCTACAATGAGCAGTTCTTC. It specifies CASSQAGTLSYNEQFF.

CDR3 protein: CASSPRARGGGEKLFF. The CDR3 nucleotides read TGTGCCAGCAGCCCACGGGCGCGGGGAGGGGGTGAAAAACTGTTTTTT. This chain joins TRBV7-2 and TRBJ1-4; D is perhaps TRBD1 (6 bases). The CDR3 loop spans 16 amino acids. The germline V gene has CDR1 SGHTA and CDR2 FQGNSA. V was clipped by 5 bases and J by 7 bases, with 20 bases between them.

The V and J genes are TRBV6-6 and TRBJ1-4, with TRBD1 as a possible D gene (5 bases). V gave up 0 bases and J gave up 6 bases, with 11 bases separating them. The germline V gene has CDR1 MNHNY and CDR2 SVGAGI (reference sequence). The CDR3 runs 15 residues. CDR3 in DNA: TGTGCCAGCAGTTACTCGGCGGACAAGGATGAAAAACTGTTTTTT. The encoded protein is CASSYSADKDEKLFF.

The V gene is TRBV7-9, the J gene TRBJ1-5; the D gene is possibly TRBD1 (5 bases). Germline CDR1 reads SEHNR; CDR2 reads FQNEAQ (reference sequence). The ends were cut back, 2 bases at V and 4 bases at J, with 12 bases in the middle. The CDR3 totals 15 residues. CDR3 coding DNA: TGTGCCAGCAGCTTATACGGGACTGAAAATCAGCCCCAGCATTTT. Translating it yields CASSLYGTENQPQHF.

This chain links TRBV3-1 (or the pseudogene TRBV3-2) with TRBJ2-5; 7 bases match TRBD2. This CDR3 region has 15 residues. J gave up 4 bases and V 5 bases, and 10 bases lay outside the gene matches. Germline CDR1 reads LGHDT; CDR2 reads YNNKEL (reference sequence). The CDR3 DNA follows: TGTGCCAGCAGCGCAATCGATTGGGGGGGAGAGACCCAGTACTTC. Its protein product is CASSAIDWGGETQYF.

The chain uses TRBV7-9 and TRBJ2-7; the match to TRBD2 covers 9 bases. The ends lost 1 base at V and 6 bases at J; junction bases unmatched: 7. The CDR3 is 15 amino acids. The germline V gene has CDR1 SEHNR and CDR2 FQNEAQ (reference sequence). CDR3 sequence: CASSLVSGGLFEQYF. In DNA form, the CDR3 reads TGTGCCAGCAGCTTAGTTAGCGGGGGTTTATTCGAGCAGTACTTC.

The rearrangement joins TRBV3-1 (or the pseudogene TRBV3-2) to TRBJ2-3, with a tentative D call TRBD2 (6 bases). Germline assignment: CDR1 LGHDT and CDR2 YNNKEL (reference sequence). The CDR3 loop spans 16 amino acids. The V end lost 0 bases, the J end lost 2 bases, and 12 bases lay between the germline ends. CDR3 protein: CASSQDVAGNTDTQYF. In nucleotides, the CDR3 is TGTGCCAGCAGCCAAGACGTGGCGGGGAACACAGATACGCAGTATTTT.

The chain carries TRBV6-1 and TRBJ2-1, with D hard to call. CDR1 and CDR2 from the germline V gene are MNHNS and SASEGT. This CDR3 has 13 residues. The germline V and J ends were trimmed by 3 bases and 0 bases, with 3 bases remaining between them. The DNA for the CDR3 is TGTGCCAGCAGTGACAGCTCCTACAATGAGCAGTTCTTC. As protein: CASSDSSYNEQFF.

V usage is TRBV4-2 and J usage is TRBJ2-3; 12 bases fit TRBD2. CDR3 length: 16 amino acids. Germline-derived CDR1 and CDR2 are LGHNA and YNFKEQ. V shed 5 bases and J 4 bases; nucleotides not matched to a gene: 7. CDR3 amino acids: CASSLQLAGGADTQYF. The CDR3 DNA follows: TGTGCCAGCAGCTTACAACTAGCGGGGGGCGCAGATACGCAGTATTTT.

For the CDR3, the DNA is TGTGCCAGTAGTTTCTCGGGTATTAATCGACCCGGGGAGCTGTTTTTT. Residues: CASSFSGINRPGELFF. The chain couples TRBV19 to TRBJ2-2; no clear D gene. The CDR3 contains 16 residues. CDR1 and CDR2 from the germline V gene are LNHDA and SQIVND (reference sequence). V gave up 5 bases and J gave up 6 bases, with 19 bases separating them.

The chain joins TRBV7-9 to TRBJ2-7, with unresolved D. The length of the CDR3 is 11 residues. The V end lost 5 bases, the J end lost 4 bases, and 6 bases lay between the germline ends. Germline V gene lookup returns CDR1 SEHNR and CDR2 FQNEAQ (reference sequence). CDR3 region: CASSRHYEQYF. As DNA, the CDR3 is TGTGCCAGCAGCAGACATTACGAGCAGTACTTC.

The V gene is TRBV15, the J gene TRBJ2-1; possibly TRBD2 for D (5 bases). This CDR3 has 16 residues. Germline CDR1 and CDR2: LNHNV and YYDKDF (reference sequence). Trimming removed 3 bases at V and 7 bases at J, with 19 bases between. The CDR3 DNA reads TGTGCCACCAGCAGGGACTTGGGTCTCGGTGCGAATGAGCAGTTCTTC. Its translation is CATSRDLGLGANEQFF.

The count of this clone is one. The V gene is TRBV30, the J gene TRBJ1-4, with unresolved D. V was pared by 1 base and J by 5 bases, with 20 bases between. The germline V gene encodes CDR1 GTSNPN and CDR2 SVGIG (reference sequence). This CDR3 is 17 amino acids long. CDR3 loop: CAWSGLSYSSVNEKLFF. As DNA, the CDR3 is TGTGCCTGGAGTGGACTCTCCTATTCGTCCGTGAATGAAAAACTGTTTTTT. Combining the CDR3 with reference TRBV30 and TRBJ1-4 gives the whole variable domain SQTIHQWPATLVQPVGSPLSLECTVEGTSNPNLYWYRQAAGRGLQLLFYSVGIGQISSEVPQNLSASRPQDRQFILSSKKLLLSDSGFYLCAWSGLSYSSVNEKLFFGSGTQLSVL.

This clone was observed a single time. The chain combines TRBV5-1 with TRBJ2-1; 14 bases match TRBD2. V lost 4 bases, J lost 8 bases, and 8 bases stayed unmatched. The germline CDR1 and CDR2 sequences are SGHRS and YFSETQ. This CDR3 spans 16 amino acids. The CDR3 DNA reads as TGCGCCAGCAGCCCGGGACTAGCGGGGGATATGGATGAGCAGTTCTTC. Its protein product is CASSPGLAGDMDEQFF.

In DNA form, the CDR3 reads TGTGCCAGCAGAGCGCTTACTGGGGCCAACGTCCTGACTTTC. This codes for CASRALTGANVLTF. The chain carries TRBV21-1 and TRBJ2-6; TRBD2, as called in the table, went unchecked against the DNA. TRBV21-1 is flagged as a pseudogene. The CDR3 runs to 14 residues.

This chain links TRBV3-1 (or the pseudogene TRBV3-2) with TRBJ1-6; the match to TRBD1 covers 8 bases. V trimming: 0 bases; J trimming: 9 bases; junction bases outside the gene matches: 4. The CDR3 is made up of 15 amino acids. Germline CDR1 reads LGHDT; CDR2 reads YNNKEL (reference sequence). The CDR3 here is CASSQESRGPSPLHF. CDR3 coding DNA: TGTGCCAGCAGCCAAGAGTCCAGGGGGCCTTCACCCCTCCACTTT.

This chain joins TRBV5-4 and TRBJ1-1; 11 bases are a match to TRBD1. This CDR3 has 14 amino acids. Per germline, CDR1 SGHNT and CDR2 YYREEE (reference sequence). After removal of 4 bases from V and 3 bases from J, the junction contained 2 bases not matched to a gene. CDR3 protein: CASSRDRGDTEAFF. CDR3 DNA: TGTGCCAGCAGCAGGGACAGGGGGGACACTGAAGCTTTCTTT. Combining the CDR3 with reference TRBV5-4 and TRBJ1-1 gives the whole variable domain ETGVTQSPTHLIKTRGQQVTLRCSSQSGHNTVSWYQQALGQGPQFIFQYYREEENGRGNFPPRFSGLQFPNYSSELNVNALELDDSALYLCASSRDRGDTEAFFGQGTRLTVV.

V is TRBV9 and J is TRBJ2-2, with D tentatively TRBD2 (6 bases). Trimming cost V 4 bases and J 6 bases, with 13 bases left between them. The CDR3 runs 14 residues. The germline gives CDR1 SGDLS, CDR2 YYNGEE. CDR3 DNA sequence: TGTGCCAGCAGCCCTCAAACGGGGGCCGGGGAGCTGTTTTTT. It codes for CASSPQTGAGELFF.

The chain combines TRBV5-1 with TRBJ2-7, with D possibly being TRBD2 (7 bases). V gave up 4 bases and J gave up 5 bases, with 22 bases separating them. Germline V gene sequence: CDR1 SGHRS, CDR2 YFSETQ. This CDR3 comprises 16 residues. The CDR3 DNA follows: TGCGCCAGCAGCCCGCAGTGGGGGGGCCGGCGGGACGAGCAGTACTTC. Amino acid sequence: CASSPQWGGRRDEQYF.

The chain couples TRBV7-9 to TRBJ1-2; the match to TRBD1 covers 8 bases. CDR1 SEHNR and CDR2 FQNEAQ come from the germline V gene (reference sequence). The junction had 6 bases not matched to a gene; V was cut back by 5 bases and J by 7 bases. This CDR3 is 13 amino acids long. In nucleotides, the CDR3 is TGTGCCAGCAGCCTTGGACAGGGAAGTGGCTACACCTTC. Translating it yields CASSLGQGSGYTF.

The J gene is TRBJ2-7, the V gene TRBV11-3; D may be TRBD2 (6 bases). Germline CDR1 SGHNT, CDR2 YENEEA. The CDR3 spans 11 residues. The V and J ends lost 5 bases and 6 bases respectively, with 8 bases between them. As DNA, the CDR3 is TGTGCCAGCAGCCCGGGGGTCGAGCAGTACTTC. This translates into CASSPGVEQYF. Based on the CDR3 plus reference TRBV11-3 and TRBJ2-7, the full variable domain is EAGVVQSPRYKIIEKKQPVAFWCNPISGHNTLYWYLQNLGQGPELLIRYENEEAVDDSQLPKDRFSAERLKGVDSTLKIQPAELGDSAVYLCASSPGVEQYFGPGTRLTVT.

This rearrangement joins TRBV29-1 to TRBJ1-1; 9 positions match TRBD1. Germline values: CDR1 SQVTM, CDR2 ANQGSEA. The V and J ends lost 3 bases and 4 bases, in that order; junction bases with no gene match: 3. The CDR3 extends over 13 amino acids. The CDR3 region is CSVEGGQGTEAFF. The CDR3 DNA is TGCAGCGTTGAGGGGGGACAGGGCACTGAAGCTTTCTTT.

The V call is TRBV18, the J call TRBJ1-2, with a weak D call TRBD1 (6 bases). V gave up 0 bases and J gave up 4 bases, with 18 bases separating them. The CDR3 covers 17 residues. CDR1 and CDR2 from the germline V gene are KGHSH and LQKENI. The CDR3 sequence: CASSPPRPGVPGYGYTF. CDR3 in DNA: TGTGCCAGCTCACCACCGAGACCAGGGGTTCCGGGCTATGGCTACACCTTC.

The chain uses TRBV29-1 and TRBJ2-1; a possible D gene is TRBD2 (6 bases). The CDR3 consists of 10 residues. V lost 4 bases to trimming and J lost 12 bases, with 10 bases between them. Germline lookup yields CDR1 SQVTM and CDR2 ANQGSEA. The CDR3 nucleotides read TGCAGCGTTGCGGAGGGTGTGCAGTTCTTC. Translated, it gives CSVAEGVQFF.

The chain joins TRBV5-4 to TRBJ2-5, with 9 bases matching TRBD2. The CDR3 has 14 amino acids. Germline V gene sequence: CDR1 SGHNT, CDR2 YYREEE (reference sequence). V trimming: 2 bases; J trimming: 5 bases; junction bases outside the gene matches: 4. The CDR3 sequence is CASSLGGGEETQYF. The CDR3 nucleotides read TGTGCCAGCAGCTTAGGCGGGGGGGAGGAGACCCAGTACTTC.

J is TRBJ2-4 and V is TRBV7-8, with TRBD2 matching 8 bases. Germline V gene data show CDR1 as SGHVS and CDR2 as FQNEAQ. V was clipped by 5 bases and J by 2 bases; unmatched bases: 5. The CDR3 contains 15 residues. CDR3 region: CASSPRGGPKNIQYF. The CDR3 nucleotides read TGTGCCAGCAGCCCACGCGGGGGGCCCAAAAACATTCAGTACTTC.

The chain links TRBV5-1 to TRBJ1-1; 8 bases agree with TRBD1. CDR1 and CDR2 from the germline V gene are SGHRS and YFSETQ. The junction had 10 bases not matched to a gene; V was cut back by 0 bases and J by 3 bases. The CDR3 extends over 17 amino acids. The CDR3 nucleotides are TGCGCCAGCAGCTTGGGAGTACGACAGGGGTCGTACACTGAAGCTTTCTTT. Translated: CASSLGVRQGSYTEAFF.

The rearrangement joins TRBV10-3 to TRBJ2-2; D is perhaps TRBD1 (6 bases). CDR3 length: 16 amino acids. Trimming removed 0 bases at V and 5 bases at J, with 13 bases between. CDR1 is ENHRY and CDR2 is SYGVKD in the germline V gene. CDR3 sequence (DNA): TGTGCCATCAGTGAGTCGGGGAACAGGGCTACCGGGGAGCTGTTTTTT. Translating it yields CAISESGNRATGELFF.